Each of the 10 T cell receptor beta chains below was sequenced from the same sample in a study of graft-versus-host responses after intestinal transplantation. Clones were read by immunoSEQ multiplex PCR, and TCRdb kept only the in-frame ones, dropping some. Among about 25,000 clones, less than 95% were seen once, and the ten largest hold around 0.52%. The sequencing used PBMCs, collected 156 days after intestinal transplant. The source of these receptors is a human patient who received an intestinal transplant, so some T cells may come from the graft donor.

The CDR3 region is CASSLEAVEAFF. The CDR3 DNA follows: TGTGCCAGCAGCTTAGAGGCGGTTGAAGCTTTCTTT. The V and J genes are TRBV7-2 and TRBJ1-1; D uncertain. Germline V CDR1 and CDR2: SGHTA, FQGNSA. V was cut by 1 base and J by 7 bases, with 7 bases left in between. CDR3 length: 12 residues.

J is TRBJ2-7 and V is TRBV30; the D gene is possibly TRBD2 (7 bases). The CDR3 contains 13 residues. Germline lookup yields CDR1 GTSNPN and CDR2 SVGIG (reference sequence). Trimming removed 7 bases at V and 7 bases at J, with 20 bases between. Here the CDR3 DNA reads TGTGCCTATTACGGGGGGCCATATAGTGAGCAGTACTTC. It encodes CAYYGGPYSEQYF.

The gene calls are TRBV10-2 and TRBJ2-1, with 12 nucleotides matching TRBD1. J was trimmed by 4 bases and V by 6 bases; bases with no gene match: 1. Germline V CDR1 and CDR2: WSHSY, SAAADI. The CDR3 runs 14 residues. DNA for the CDR3: TGCGCCAGCAGGGGACAGGGGGCGTACAATGAGCAGTTCTTC. Translation: CASRGQGAYNEQFF.

The CDR3 sequence: CASSAYLGNEQFF. CDR3 coding DNA: TGTGCCAGCAGCGCTTATCTGGGTAATGAGCAGTTCTTC. The gene calls are TRBV7-3 and TRBJ2-1, with D hard to call. Germline loops: CDR1 SGHTA, CDR2 FQGTGA. CDR3 length: 13 amino acids. V lost 5 bases to trimming and J lost 7 bases, with 12 bases between them.

The gene calls are TRBV9 and TRBJ2-3, with D perhaps matching TRBD1 or TRBD2 (5 bases each). With 4 bases removed from V and 0 bases from J, the gap between germline ends came to 12 bases. Germline loops: CDR1 SGDLS, CDR2 YYNGEE. This CDR3 region has 15 residues. CDR3 in amino acids: CASSPGTSSTDTQYF. The CDR3, as DNA: TGTGCCAGCAGCCCAGGGACCTCTAGCACAGATACGCAGTATTTT.

This clone came up once. The rearrangement uses TRBV9 and TRBJ2-2; D gene ambiguous. This CDR3 spans 12 amino acids. Germline lookup yields CDR1 SGDLS and CDR2 YYNGEE. Trimming took 2 bases from V and 8 from J, leaving 7 bases between them. The CDR3, as DNA: TGTGCCAGCAGCGTTTTTGAGGGGGAGCTGTTTTTT. Encoded protein: CASSVFEGELFF.

The sample holds one count of this clone. The chain carries TRBV30 and TRBJ2-2; either TRBD1 or TRBD2 may fit D (5 bases each). Trimming cost V 2 bases and J 6 bases, with 7 bases left between them. The V gene's germline CDR1 is GTSNPN and CDR2 SVGIG (reference sequence). The CDR3 length is 12 residues. In DNA, the CDR3 is TGTGCCTGGAGTCGGGGACCCGGGGAGCTGTTTTTT. Protein sequence: CAWSRGPGELFF. Filled out from reference TRBV30 and TRBJ2-2, the complete variable domain reads SQTIHQWPATLVQPVGSPLSLECTVEGTSNPNLYWYRQAAGRGLQLLFYSVGIGQISSEVPQNLSASRPQDRQFILSSKKLLLSDSGFYLCAWSRGPGELFFGEGSRLTVL.

The V gene is TRBV4-1, the J gene TRBJ1-6; D might be TRBD1 (5 bases). The CDR3 totals 18 residues. Trimming stripped 5 bases from V and 5 bases from J, with 22 bases between. The germline CDR1 and CDR2 sequences are MGHRA and YSYEKL. The CDR3 bases are TGCGCCAGCAGCAGGGCAGAGACGCTGGGGGTCGATAATTCACCCCTCCACTTT. Its protein product is CASSRAETLGVDNSPLHF.

The table lists this clone with a few counts. The CDR3 does not close with the conserved phenylalanine or tryptophan, likely indicating a read error. It is unclear where the CDR3 begins or ends on the DNA, so no DNA is shown, and the CDR3 is as TCRdb lists it. The chain recombines TRBV6-1 with TRBJ1-4; no DNA check was done on the table's D call, TRBD1. The CDR3 spans 11 amino acids, including both terminal residues. Per the germline V gene, CDR1 is MNHNS and CDR2 is SASEGT. The CDR3 sequence: CASSGDREDSI.

The chain is built from TRBV18 and TRBJ1-4; 7 bases fit TRBD1. V lost 4 bases and J lost 0; bases outside the gene matches: 2. CDR1 KGHSH and CDR2 LQKENI come from the germline V gene. The CDR3 length is 15 residues. DNA of the CDR3: TGTGCCAGCTCACAGGGACAGTCAACTAATGAAAAACTGTTTTTT. Protein sequence: CASSQGQSTNEKLFF.